This T cell receptor (beta chain) was identified in a study of beta chain features in type 1 diabetes. Looking at the study overall: On cell yields, gender and age, patients and healthy donors were similar. General study results and limits: Patients and controls would be equally affected if PCR favored shorter templates. The study found moderately but significantly shorter TCRB CDR3s in all four CD4+ subsets of Type 1 diabetes patients.

Regarding this clone: Antigen: not known.

Sequenced material consisted of expressed TCRB transcripts (all of the isolated RNA was reverse transcribed). Roughly 3.5 million reads per sample on average were obtained from naive, central memory and regulatory T cell samples. The protocol was immunoSEQ multiplex PCR, while the TCRdb copy is restricted to in-frame clones and leaves out a portion. This sample has 970,000 or so clones; about 17% occur once, and the top ten carry 0.02% to 0.03%. Germline lookup yields CDR1 MNHNY and CDR2 SVGAGI (reference sequence). The CDR3 sequence is 16 residues long. Deletions cut 2 bases from V and 0 bases from J, with 10 bases between.

The V call is TRBV6-6, the J call TRBJ2-2, with D tentatively TRBD2 (6 bases). Input material: naive CD4+ T cells from blood. The sequence derives from a woman aged 18-29 years in good health. The CDR3 loop is CASSYLGGTNTGELFF. The DNA of the CDR3 is TGTGCCAGCAGTTACCTCGGGGGTACGAACACCGGGGAGCTGTTTTTT.